This TCR beta chain was profiled in a study of shared clonotypes between healthy human individuals. The CDR3 is 17 residues long. Germline-derived CDR1 and CDR2 are PRHDT and FYEKMQ (reference sequence). Trimming stripped 1 base from V and 0 bases from J, with 14 bases between. The naive CD8 fraction comprised CD45RO-negative cells positively selected for CCR7 and excluded terminally differentiated effector memory CD45RA+ cells. Clones were sequenced by immunoSEQ multiplex PCR, and TCRdb holds only the in-frame ones, with some missing. This sample has roughly 1,800,000 clones, with approximately 94% found just once.

The material sequenced was naive CD8+ T cells sorted from blood. The rearrangement links TRBV13 to TRBJ2-3; tentative D call: TRBD2 (7 bases). The receptor comes from a man aged 18 to 30 in good health. Here the CDR3 reads CASSLAGGVTSTDTQYF. CDR3 in DNA: TGTGCCAGCAGCTTAGCGGGGGGCGTCACTAGCACAGATACGCAGTATTTT. Based on the CDR3 plus reference TRBV13 and TRBJ2-3, the full variable domain is AAGVIQSPRHLIKEKRETATLKCYPIPRHDTVYWYQQGPGQDPQFLISFYEKMQSDKGSIPDRFSAQQFSDYHSELNMSSLELGDSALYFCASSLAGGVTSTDTQYFGPGTRLTVL.